The 30 T cell receptor beta chains presented below share a single source sample, sequenced in a study of T cell changes during pregnancy in multiple sclerosis. This table comes from immunoSEQ multiplex PCR, and its TCRdb copy is limited to in-frame clones, with some not included. The sample contains just under 45,000 clones, approximately 96% of which appear only once. This sample comprised peripheral blood, obtained in the second trimester of pregnancy. All receptors come from a female donor with multiple sclerosis, enrolled in a pregnancy study.

The chain combines TRBV11-2 with TRBJ2-7; D might be TRBD2 (6 bases). From germline, CDR1 is SGHAT and CDR2 FQNNGV. Between the trimmed V and J ends, which lost 7 bases and 6 bases, there was a span of 16 bases. This CDR3 is 13 amino acids long. The DNA for the CDR3 is TGTGCCAGCACCTATGGAGGGATCCCCGAGCAGTACTTC. It translates to CASTYGGIPEQYF.

The chain is built from TRBV7-2 and TRBJ1-5; D is uncertain. Germline V gives CDR1 SGHTA, CDR2 FQGNSA. Trimming took off 5 bases at V and 6 bases at J, with 11 bases between the two ends. This CDR3 has 13 amino acids. The CDR3 protein is CASSKEAGQPQHF. The CDR3 DNA sequence: TGTGCCAGCAGCAAGGAGGCAGGTCAGCCCCAGCATTTT.

This rearrangement joins TRBV19 to TRBJ2-5; 13 bases map to TRBD2. The V gene end was trimmed by 7 bases and the J gene end by 1 base; junction bases not matched to a gene: 6. Per the germline V gene, CDR1 is LNHDA and CDR2 is SQIVND (reference sequence). This CDR3 has 16 residues. CDR3 region: CASNRGLAGSQETQYF. The CDR3, as DNA: TGTGCCAGTAATAGGGGACTAGCGGGGTCCCAAGAGACCCAGTACTTC.

The chain carries TRBV28 and TRBJ2-7; 15 bases map to TRBD2. The CDR3 spans 16 residues. The V and J ends lost 5 bases and 0 bases, in that order; junction bases with no gene match: 2. Germline V gene data show CDR1 as MDHEN and CDR2 as SYDVKM. The CDR3 spells CASSGLAGGYSYEQYF. The CDR3 DNA is TGTGCCAGCAGTGGACTAGCGGGAGGGTACTCCTACGAGCAGTACTTC. Full variable domain (remainder filled in from reference TRBV28 and TRBJ2-7): DVKVTQSSRYLVKRTGEKVFLECVQDMDHENMFWYRQDPGLGLRLIYFSYDVKMKEKGDIPEGYSVSREKKERFSLILESASTNQTSMYLCASSGLAGGYSYEQYFGPGTRLTVT.

Here the CDR3 reads CASSDGQGLGSPLHF. The DNA for the CDR3 is TGTGCCAGCAGTGACGGACAGGGCTTAGGTTCACCCCTCCACTTT. The genes are TRBV25-1 and TRBJ1-6; 8 bases line up with TRBD1. Per the germline V gene, CDR1 is MGHDK and CDR2 is SYGVNS. The CDR3 is 15 residues long. V lost 3 bases, J lost 9 bases, and 7 bases stayed unmatched.

The gene calls are TRBV10-1 and TRBJ2-4; 8 positions match TRBD2. The CDR3 covers 11 residues. Trimming took 8 bases from V and 10 from J; bases not matched to a gene: 4. Germline CDR1 is WNHNN and CDR2 is SYGVQD (reference sequence). In DNA, the CDR3 is TGCGCCAGCGGTAGCGGGAAGATTCAGTACTTC. Protein: CASGSGKIQYF.

This chain joins TRBV4-2 and TRBJ2-5, with TRBD2 identical over 9 bases. The J call may be in error: the DNA end matches TRBJ2-7 better. This CDR3 has 16 amino acids. CDR1 and CDR2 (germline): LGHNA, YNFKEQ. Written as DNA, the CDR3 is TGTGCCAGCAGCCAAGGCGGGGGGACTAGCTTCTACGAGCAGTACTTC. It translates to CASSQGGGTSFYEQYF.

This sequence joins TRBV7-9 and TRBJ2-7; 10 nucleotides agree with TRBD1. J was trimmed by 2 bases and V by 5 bases; bases with no gene match: 9. The CDR3 spans 16 residues. Germline V gives CDR1 SEHNR, CDR2 FQNEAQ (reference sequence). The CDR3 is CASSPGGGQGAYEQYF. The DNA of the CDR3 is TGTGCCAGCAGCCCAGGGGGCGGACAGGGGGCCTACGAGCAGTACTTC.

The rearrangement links TRBV7-3 to TRBJ2-1, with a weak D call TRBD2 (5 bases). Germline CDR1 SGHTA, CDR2 FQGTGA. The CDR3 consists of 16 residues. With 1 base removed from V and 8 bases from J, the gap between germline ends came to 18 bases. This CDR3 is CASSLSRDIGRDEQFF. CDR3 sequence (DNA): TGTGCCAGCAGCTTAAGTCGGGATATTGGGCGGGATGAGCAGTTCTTC.

The rearrangement joins TRBV21-1 to TRBJ2-3; the table's D call of TRBD2 was not tested on the DNA. TRBV21-1 is labeled a pseudogene. This CDR3 spans 17 amino acids. The CDR3 nucleotides read TGTGCCAGCAGCCCGACTAGCGGGAAAGGAGGAACAGATACGCAGTATTTT. As protein: CASSPTSGKGGTDTQYF.

This clone showed up just a few times. The gene calls are TRBV21-1 and TRBJ2-4; the D call in the table, TRBD1, was not verified against the DNA. TRBV21-1 is reported as a pseudogene. The CDR3 has 17 amino acids. The CDR3 loop reads CASSPESRGREGNIQYF. The CDR3 region has the DNA TGTGCCAGCAGCCCCGAGAGCAGGGGGCGCGAAGGAAACATTCAGTACTTC.

This chain uses TRBV28 with TRBJ1-2, with D perhaps matching TRBD1 (6 bases). Deletions cut 2 bases from V and 2 bases from J, with 15 bases between. The CDR3 loop spans 16 amino acids. The germline gives CDR1 MDHEN, CDR2 SYDVKM. CDR3 amino acids: CASSLREDRRNYGYTF. The CDR3 region has the DNA TGTGCCAGCAGTTTAAGAGAAGACAGGAGGAACTATGGCTACACCTTC.

V gene TRBV5-5 combines with J gene TRBJ2-1, with TRBD2 matching over 11 bases. V lost 2 bases and J lost 9; bases outside the gene matches: 10. CDR1 is SGHKS and CDR2 is YYEKEE in the germline V gene (reference sequence). This CDR3 region has 16 residues. The CDR3 sequence: CASSLIAGGLGGEQFF. CDR3 coding DNA: TGTGCCAGCAGCTTAATAGCGGGAGGGCTAGGGGGTGAGCAGTTCTTC.

This rearrangement joins TRBV28 to TRBJ1-5, with D perhaps matching TRBD1 (6 bases). V was clipped by 10 bases and J by 7 bases, with 14 bases between them. Germline V gives CDR1 MDHEN, CDR2 SYDVKM. The CDR3 contains 12 residues. The CDR3 here is CATRGAGQPQHF. The DNA for the CDR3 is TGTGCCACCCGGGGGGCTGGGCAGCCCCAGCATTTT.

The gene calls are TRBV9 and TRBJ2-2; 10 nucleotides agree with TRBD2. This CDR3 has 16 amino acids. Germline assignment: CDR1 SGDLS and CDR2 YYNGEE. V lost 3 bases to trimming and J lost 7 bases; unmatched junction nucleotides: 9. CDR3 coding DNA: TGTGCCAGCAGCGCGAGCGGGGGGGCCGGAGTCGGGGAGCTGTTTTTT. It translates to CASSASGGAGVGELFF. Looking up the rest from reference TRBV9 and TRBJ2-2 gives the full variable domain: DSGVTQTPKHLITATGQRVTLRCSPRSGDLSVYWYQQSLDQGLQFLIQYYNGEERAKGNILERFSAQQFPDLHSELNLSSLELGDSALYFCASSASGGAGVGELFFGEGSRLTVL.

The gene calls are TRBV30 and TRBJ2-7; TRBD1 aligns across 8 bases. Germline CDR1 GTSNPN, CDR2 SVGIG (reference sequence). The CDR3 is made up of 16 amino acids. The V segment lost 2 bases and the J segment 12 bases; nucleotides outside the gene matches: 21. CDR3 DNA: TGTGCCTGGAGTCCGTCCGTGGACAGGGTGCCCGCGCTGGGGTACTTC. Its protein product is CAWSPSVDRVPALGYF.

The V call is TRBV15, the J call TRBJ2-2; a possible D gene is TRBD1 (6 bases). The CDR3 has 16 amino acids. V lost 1 base and J lost 6, with 15 bases in between. Germline V gene lookup returns CDR1 LNHNV and CDR2 YYDKDF (reference sequence). Here the CDR3 reads CATSRGDTSNAGELFF. The CDR3 DNA reads TGTGCCACCAGCAGAGGGGACACAAGCAACGCCGGGGAGCTGTTTTTT.

The rearrangement links TRBV4-3 to TRBJ2-7; maybe TRBD2 (6 bases). The CDR3 totals 15 residues. In germline, CDR1 is LGHNA, CDR2 YSLEER. Trimming removed 0 bases from V and 2 bases from J, with 11 bases in between. CDR3 sequence: CASSQDGRGPYEQYF. The CDR3 bases are TGCGCCAGCAGCCAAGATGGGCGGGGCCCCTACGAGCAGTACTTC.

V gene TRBV2 combines with J gene TRBJ2-5; possible D gene TRBD1, 7 bases. CDR1 and CDR2 (germline): SNHLY, FYNNEI. The CDR3 covers 13 residues. Between the trimmed V and J ends, which lost 4 bases and 5 bases, there was a span of 11 bases. In nucleotides, the CDR3 is TGTGCCAGCAGTGGACCAGGGGGGGAGACCCAGTACTTC. Protein product: CASSGPGGETQYF.

The rearrangement uses TRBV7-3 and TRBJ2-6; 7 nucleotides match TRBD1. CDR3 length: 16 amino acids. V trimming: 6 bases; J trimming: 1 base; junction bases outside the gene matches: 6. In germline, CDR1 is SGHTA, CDR2 FQGTGA. The chain's CDR3 is CASSLSGGSGANVLTF. The CDR3 nucleotides read TGTGCCAGCAGTTTATCAGGGGGATCTGGGGCCAACGTCCTGACTTTC.

The chain links TRBV11-2 to TRBJ1-1; the D gene is possibly TRBD1 (6 bases). CDR3 length: 14 residues. CDR1 SGHAT and CDR2 FQNNGV come from the germline V gene. Trimming shortened V by 5 bases and J by 8 bases, and 18 bases separated the two germline ends. CDR3 DNA: TGTGCCAGCAGCCCGGACAGTTTTTATACCGAAGCTTTCTTT. The encoded protein is CASSPDSFYTEAFF.

J is TRBJ2-3 and V is TRBV7-3; TRBD1 matches 7 bases. Germline values: CDR1 SGHTA, CDR2 FQGTGA. This CDR3 spans 14 amino acids. J was trimmed by 8 bases and V by 1 base; bases with no gene match: 6. The CDR3 is CASSLISTGSTQYF. The DNA for the CDR3 is TGTGCCAGCAGCTTAATATCGACAGGGAGTACGCAGTATTTT.

V gene TRBV10-3 combines with J gene TRBJ2-1; the match to TRBD2 covers 7 bases. The CDR3 is 15 residues long. Germline loops: CDR1 ENHRY, CDR2 SYGVKD. Trimming at V came to 8 bases and at J to 2 bases, leaving 9 bases not matched to a gene. CDR3 nucleotides: TGTGCCATCTTACGGACGGGAGGTCCCTACAATGAGCAGTTCTTC. This codes for CAILRTGGPYNEQFF.

The rearrangement uses TRBV29-1 and TRBJ2-1; TRBD1 matches at 7 bases. V lost 7 bases to trimming and J lost 1 base; unmatched junction nucleotides: 7. CDR3 length: 14 residues. Germline loops: CDR1 SQVTM, CDR2 ANQGSEA. CDR3 region: CSAPGQVSYNEQFF. The CDR3 DNA is TGCAGCGCTCCCGGACAGGTATCCTACAATGAGCAGTTCTTC.

The chain employs TRBV15 and TRBJ2-5; 9 bases map to TRBD1. Germline V gene sequence: CDR1 LNHNV, CDR2 YYDKDF (reference sequence). V was clipped by 4 bases and J by 5 bases; unmatched bases: 14. The CDR3 consists of 17 residues. As DNA, the CDR3 is TGTGCCACCAGCACCGGATCCCACAGGGGGCTCGGGGAGACCCAGTACTTC. As protein: CATSTGSHRGLGETQYF.

The chain uses TRBV5-1 and TRBJ1-4, with a tentative D call TRBD1 (5 bases). CDR1 SGHRS and CDR2 YFSETQ come from the germline V gene. V lost 0 bases and J lost 5, with 14 bases in between. This CDR3 comprises 16 residues. CDR3 amino acids: CASSLDFRQGNEKLFF. DNA for the CDR3: TGCGCCAGCAGCTTGGATTTTAGGCAGGGCAATGAAAAACTGTTTTTT.

The chain joins TRBV19 to TRBJ2-1; weak D call: TRBD1 (6 bases). Trimming left V 0 bases short and J 3 bases short, with 12 bases between. CDR1 LNHDA and CDR2 SQIVND come from the germline V gene (reference sequence). The CDR3 totals 16 residues. The DNA of the CDR3 is TGTGCCAGTAGTATAGAGCAGGGGAAAGTCTACAATGAGCAGTTCTTC. This gives the protein CASSIEQGKVYNEQFF.

The rearrangement links TRBV9 to TRBJ2-2; TRBD1 matches 11 bases. The germline V gene encodes CDR1 SGDLS and CDR2 YYNGEE. J was trimmed by 7 bases and V by 4 bases; bases with no gene match: 6. The CDR3 is 15 residues long. CDR3 DNA sequence: TGTGCCAGCAGCTCAGGACAGGGGGCTTACGGGGAGCTGTTTTTT. Encoded protein: CASSSGQGAYGELFF.

This chain connects TRBV7-9 to TRBJ1-4; 8 positions agree with TRBD1. V was pared by 5 bases and J by 5 bases, with 7 bases of the junction left unmatched. CDR3 size: 15 residues. CDR1 and CDR2 from the germline V gene are SEHNR and FQNEAQ (reference sequence). The CDR3: CASSPYRGSNEKLFF. For the CDR3, the DNA is TGTGCCAGCAGCCCTTACAGGGGGTCAAATGAAAAACTGTTTTTT. Based on the CDR3 plus reference TRBV7-9 and TRBJ1-4, the full variable domain is DTGVSQNPRHKITKRGQNVTFRCDPISEHNRLYWYRQTLGQGPEFLTYFQNEAQLEKSRLLSDRFSAERPKGSFSTLEIQRTEQGDSAMYLCASSPYRGSNEKLFFGSGTQLSVL.

The chain links TRBV6-5 to TRBJ2-3; D unclear. The CDR3 is 11 amino acids. The ends were cut back, 2 bases at V and 7 bases at J, with 4 bases in the middle. The germline gives CDR1 MNHEY, CDR2 SVGAGI. CDR3 region: CASSYGHTQYF. The CDR3 nucleotides are TGTGCCAGCAGTTACGGGCATACGCAGTATTTT.